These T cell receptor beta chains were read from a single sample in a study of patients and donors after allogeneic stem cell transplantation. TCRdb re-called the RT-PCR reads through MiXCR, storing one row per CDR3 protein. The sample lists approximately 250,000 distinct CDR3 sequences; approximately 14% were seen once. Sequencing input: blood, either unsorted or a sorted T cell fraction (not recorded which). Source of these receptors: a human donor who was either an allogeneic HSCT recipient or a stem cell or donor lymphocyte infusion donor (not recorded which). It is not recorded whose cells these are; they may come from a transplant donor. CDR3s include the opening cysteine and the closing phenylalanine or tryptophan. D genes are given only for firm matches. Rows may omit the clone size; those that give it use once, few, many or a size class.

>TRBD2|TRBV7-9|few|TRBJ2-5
CASSLAPGTSIETQYF
TGTGCCAGCAGCTTAGCGCCAGGGACTAGCATAGAGACCCAGTACTTC
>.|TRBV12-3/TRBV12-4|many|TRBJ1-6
CASIKGQNSPLHF
TGTGCCAGCATCAAGGGGCAGAATTCACCCCTCCACTTT
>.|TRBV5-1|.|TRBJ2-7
CASSLDGRRDEQYF
TGCGCCAGCAGCTTGGACGGGCGCCGGGACGAGCAGTACTTC
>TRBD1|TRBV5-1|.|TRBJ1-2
CASSRIPTGGYGYTF
TGCGCCAGCAGCCGAATTCCGACAGGGGGGTATGGCTACACCTTC
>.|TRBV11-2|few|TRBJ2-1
CASSLEPGLNNEQFF
TGTGCCAGCAGCTTAGAGCCGGGTCTCAACAATGAGCAGTTCTTC
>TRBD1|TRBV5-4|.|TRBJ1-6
CASSNPGQGLDNSPLHF
TGTGCCAGCAGCAATCCGGGACAGGGCTTAGATAATTCACCCCTCCACTTT
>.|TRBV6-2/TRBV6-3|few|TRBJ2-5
CASSPLETQYF
TGTGCCAGCAGTCCTTTAGAGACCCAGTACTTC
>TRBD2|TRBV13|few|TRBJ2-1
CASSWTSGRNEQFF
TGTGCCAGCAGTTGGACTAGCGGGAGGAATGAGCAGTTCTTC
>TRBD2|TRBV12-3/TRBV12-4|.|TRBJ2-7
CASSLGVSGRGDEQYF
TGTGCCAGCAGTTTAGGAGTTAGCGGGAGGGGAGACGAGCAGTACTTC
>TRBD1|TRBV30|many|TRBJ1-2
CAWTMTGLYGYTF
TGTGCCTGGACCATGACAGGGCTCTATGGCTACACCTTC
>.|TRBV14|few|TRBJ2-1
CASSQDQWASTDEQFF
TGTGCCAGCAGCCAAGATCAGTGGGCTAGCACCGATGAGCAGTTCTTC
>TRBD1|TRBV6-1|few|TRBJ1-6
CASSPQDRAGRSPLRF
TGTGCCAGCAGTCCTCAGGACAGGGCAGGGCGTTCACCCCTCCGCTTT
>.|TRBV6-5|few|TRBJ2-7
CASSYKYEQYF
TGTGCCAGCAGTTACAAATACGAGCAGTACTTC
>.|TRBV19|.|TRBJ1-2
CASSTHDVRVGGYTF
TGTGCCAGTAGTACCCACGACGTCCGGGTGGGTGGCTACACCTTC
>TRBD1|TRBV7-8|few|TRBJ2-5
CASSLSGQGGKETQYF
TGTGCCAGCAGCTTATCCGGACAGGGGGGGAAAGAGACCCAGTACTTC
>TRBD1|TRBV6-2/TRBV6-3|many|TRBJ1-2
CASSARTGGAYGYTF
TGTGCCAGCAGTGCCCGGACAGGGGGTGCCTATGGCTACACCTTC
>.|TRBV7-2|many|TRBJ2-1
CASSLAGPSYNEQFF
TGTGCCAGCAGCTTAGCGGGCCCATCCTACAATGAGCAGTTCTTC
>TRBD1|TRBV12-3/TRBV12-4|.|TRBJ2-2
CASLLGTVTNTGELFF
TGTGCCAGCCTTCTTGGGACAGTGACGAACACCGGGGAGCTGTTTTTT
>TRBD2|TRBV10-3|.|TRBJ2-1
CAIKASGRSHNEQFF
TGTGCCATCAAGGCGAGCGGGAGGTCCCACAATGAGCAGTTCTTC
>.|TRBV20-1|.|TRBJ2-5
CSANLGAQETQYF
TGCAGTGCTAATTTAGGGGCACAAGAGACCCAGTACTTC
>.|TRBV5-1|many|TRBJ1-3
CASSPGFGHAGNTIYF
TGCGCCAGCAGCCCGGGGTTTGGGCACGCTGGAAACACCATATATTTT
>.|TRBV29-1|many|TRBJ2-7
CSVEVGGGAYEQYF
TGCAGCGTTGAAGTGGGAGGCGGAGCCTACGAGCAGTACTTC
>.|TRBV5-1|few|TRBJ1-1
CASSPQGLSNTEAFF
TGCGCCAGCAGCCCGCAGGGTCTTAGTAACACTGAAGCTTTCTTT
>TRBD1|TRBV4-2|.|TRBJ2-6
CASSQGAGGLSSGANVLTF
TGTGCCAGCAGCCAAGGGGCAGGGGGCCTATCTTCTGGGGCCAACGTCCTGACTTTC
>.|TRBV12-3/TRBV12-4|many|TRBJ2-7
CASSLYSSYEQYF
TGTGCCAGCAGTTTGTATAGCTCCTACGAGCAGTACTTC
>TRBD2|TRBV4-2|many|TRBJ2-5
CASSQQAGPQETQYF
TGTGCCAGCAGCCAGCAAGCGGGGCCCCAAGAGACCCAGTACTTC
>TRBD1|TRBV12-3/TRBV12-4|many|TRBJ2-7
CASSSGQGAYEQYF
TGTGCCAGCAGTTCTGGACAGGGGGCGTACGAGCAGTACTTC
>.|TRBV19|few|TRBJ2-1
CASSLKGNEQFF
TGTGCCAGTAGTTTGAAGGGCAATGAGCAGTTCTTC
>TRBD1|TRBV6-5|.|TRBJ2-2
CASSYPQGTGGTGELFF
TGTGCCAGCAGTTACCCCCAAGGGACAGGGGGTACCGGGGAGCTGTTTTTT
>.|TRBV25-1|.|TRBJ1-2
CASSARMNYGYTF
TGTGCCAGCAGTGCCCGAATGAACTATGGCTACACCTTC
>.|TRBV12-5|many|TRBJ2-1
CASGLVGSSYNEQFF
TGTGCTAGTGGTTTGGTTGGCAGCTCCTACAATGAGCAGTTCTTC
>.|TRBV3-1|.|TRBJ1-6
CASSPGHSNSPLHF
TGTGCCAGCAGTCCGGGACACTCTAATTCACCCCTCCACTTT
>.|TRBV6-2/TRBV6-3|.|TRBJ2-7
CASSYRRGVSEQYF
TGTGCCAGCAGTTACCGGAGGGGGGTGAGCGAGCAGTACTTC
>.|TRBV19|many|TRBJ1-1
CASSLGGNLNTEAFF
TGTGCCAGTAGTTTAGGGGGGAATTTGAACACTGAAGCTTTCTTT
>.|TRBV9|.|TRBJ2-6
CASSVGGISSGANVLTF
TGTGCCAGCAGCGTAGGTGGAATCAGCTCTGGGGCCAACGTCCTGACTTTC
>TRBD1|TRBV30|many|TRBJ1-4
CAWCPGQGDAKLFF
TGTGCCTGGTGTCCGGGACAGGGGGATGCAAAACTGTTTTTT
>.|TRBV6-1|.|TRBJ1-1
CASSGMSRLSQVTEAFF
TGTGCCAGCAGTGGCATGTCGCGGCTCAGTCAGGTCACTGAAGCTTTCTTT
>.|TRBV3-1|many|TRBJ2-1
CASSQEGGGGSYNEQFF
TGTGCCAGCAGCCAAGAGGGGGGCGGGGGCTCCTACAATGAGCAGTTCTTC
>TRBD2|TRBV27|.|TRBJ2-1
CASSSGGQTRYNEQFF
TGTGCCAGCAGTTCGGGGGGGCAGACCCGCTACAATGAGCAGTTCTTC
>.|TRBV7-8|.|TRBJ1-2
CASSPQQQYGYTF
TGTGCCAGCAGCCCCCAACAACAGTATGGCTACACCTTC
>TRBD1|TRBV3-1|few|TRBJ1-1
CASSQAVQGGTEAFF
TGTGCCAGCAGCCAAGCCGTCCAGGGGGGAACTGAAGCTTTCTTT
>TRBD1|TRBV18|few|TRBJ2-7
CASSPTGGVYEQYF
TGTGCCAGCTCACCGACAGGGGGCGTATACGAGCAGTACTTC
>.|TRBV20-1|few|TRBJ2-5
CSASMGGRGTQYF
TGCAGTGCTAGTATGGGGGGCCGGGGGACCCAGTACTTC
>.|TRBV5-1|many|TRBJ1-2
CASSSSYGGYTF
TGCGCCAGCAGCTCAAGTTATGGAGGCTACACCTTC
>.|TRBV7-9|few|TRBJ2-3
CASGVSTDTQYF
TGTGCCAGCGGGGTTAGCACAGATACGCAGTATTTT
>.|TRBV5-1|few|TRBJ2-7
CASSPVGHEQYF
TGCGCCAGCAGCCCCGTAGGGCACGAGCAGTACTTC
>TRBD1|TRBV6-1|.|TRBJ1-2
CASSERTGGDGYTF
TGTGCCAGCAGCGAGCGGACAGGGGGCGATGGCTACACCTTC
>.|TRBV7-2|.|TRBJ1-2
CASSLDSGDGRSSYTF
TGTGCCAGCAGCTTAGATTCAGGGGACGGCCGCTCGAGCTACACCTTC
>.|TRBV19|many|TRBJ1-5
CATGPVGNQPQHF
TGTGCCACGGGTCCTGTTGGCAATCAGCCCCAGCATTTT
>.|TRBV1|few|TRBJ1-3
CTSSFSGKQGSGNTIYF
TGCACCAGCAGCTTTAGTGGGAAACAGGGGAGTGGAAACACCATATATTTT
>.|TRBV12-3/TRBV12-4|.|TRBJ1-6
CASSSDRSYYNSPLHF
TGTGCCAGCAGTTCAGACAGGTCCTACTATAATTCACCCCTCCACTTT